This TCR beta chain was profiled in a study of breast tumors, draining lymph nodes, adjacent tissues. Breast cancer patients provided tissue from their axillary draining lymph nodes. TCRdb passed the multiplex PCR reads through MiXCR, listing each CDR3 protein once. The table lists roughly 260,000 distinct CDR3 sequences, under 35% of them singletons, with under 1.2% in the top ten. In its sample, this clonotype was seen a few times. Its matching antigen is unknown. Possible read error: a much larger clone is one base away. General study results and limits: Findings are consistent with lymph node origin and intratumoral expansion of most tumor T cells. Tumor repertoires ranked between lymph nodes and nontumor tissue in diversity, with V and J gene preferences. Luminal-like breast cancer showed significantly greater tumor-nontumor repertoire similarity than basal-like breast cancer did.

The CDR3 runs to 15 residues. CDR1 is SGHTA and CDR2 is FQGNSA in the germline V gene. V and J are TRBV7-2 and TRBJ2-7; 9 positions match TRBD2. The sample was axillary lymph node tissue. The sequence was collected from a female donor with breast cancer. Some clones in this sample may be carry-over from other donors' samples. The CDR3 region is CASSLGAGGPYEQHF. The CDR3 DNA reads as TGTGCCAGCAGCCTAGGAGCGGGAGGACCCTACGAGCAGCACTTC.